A single sample gave rise to the 10 T cell receptor beta chains below, sequenced in a study of control samples from healthy donors and cancer patients. The data were produced by immunoSEQ multiplex PCR, yet TCRdb's version contains in-frame clones alone and is incomplete. This sample has about 180,000 clones, with roughly 92% found just once. The sequenced material came from blood. All receptors come from a woman between 18 and 29 years old in good health.

The V gene is TRBV6-5, the J gene TRBJ2-7, with 11 bases fitting TRBD1. There are 15 residues in the CDR3. CDR1 and CDR2 (germline): MNHEY, SVGAGI. V dropped 5 bases and J dropped 1; count of bases not matched to a gene: 4. CDR3 in DNA: TGTGCCAGCAGTCTGGGGACAGGGGGTTCCTACGAGCAGTACTTC. Its protein is CASSLGTGGSYEQYF.

This clone was counted a few times. This rearrangement joins TRBV6-6 to TRBJ1-3, with 8 nucleotides matching TRBD1. With 5 bases clipped from V and 3 bases from J, the junction kept 0 bases outside the gene matches. Germline V gene data show CDR1 as MNHNY and CDR2 as SVGAGI (reference sequence). The CDR3 runs to 13 residues. The CDR3 region has the DNA TGTGCCAGCAGTGACAGGGGTGGAAACACCATATATTTT. Translation: CASSDRGGNTIYF.

This chain joins TRBV28 and TRBJ2-2; 8 bases fit TRBD1. CDR1 and CDR2 (germline): MDHEN, SYDVKM. The CDR3 length is 15 residues. J lost 4 bases, V lost 6 bases, and 7 bases had no gene match. CDR3 coding DNA: TGTGCCAGCAGATCAGGGGGCGCGGGCACCGGGGAGCTGTTTTTT. Protein sequence: CASRSGGAGTGELFF.

The V gene is TRBV2, the J gene TRBJ1-2; D is possibly TRBD1 (5 bases). The CDR3 covers 13 residues. Germline CDR1 SNHLY, CDR2 FYNNEI. Trimming took 4 bases from V and 0 from J, leaving 6 bases between them. CDR3 region: CASSGGANYGYTF. The DNA of the CDR3 is TGTGCCAGCAGTGGGGGCGCTAACTATGGCTACACCTTC. The full variable domain, its missing parts supplied by reference TRBV2 and TRBJ1-2, is EPEVTQTPSHQVTQMGQEVILRCVPISNHLYFYWYRQILGQKVEFLVSFYNNEISEKSEIFDDQFSVERPDGSNFTLKIRSTKLEDSAMYFCASSGGANYGYTFGSGTRLTVV.

The sample holds one count of this clone. The chain has TRBV27 and TRBJ2-1; 8 bases line up with TRBD1. Germline V lookup: CDR1 MNHEY, CDR2 SMNVEV (reference sequence). V dropped 3 bases and J dropped 3; count of bases not matched to a gene: 4. The length of the CDR3 is 15 residues. Here the CDR3 DNA reads TGTGCCAGCAGTTTCTCAGGGGGCGTCTACAATGAGCAGTTCTTC. Amino acid sequence: CASSFSGGVYNEQFF.

The chain has TRBV5-1 and TRBJ2-3; no clear D. CDR3 length equals 13 residues. The germline gives CDR1 SGHRS, CDR2 YFSETQ. Trimming removed 4 bases at V and 6 bases at J, with 12 bases between. This CDR3 is CASSPVVQDTQYF. CDR3 in DNA: TGCGCCAGCAGCCCGGTGGTACAGGATACGCAGTATTTT.

The chain is built from TRBV3-1 (or the pseudogene TRBV3-2) and TRBJ2-2; D is perhaps TRBD2 (5 bases). V was clipped by 8 bases and J by 7 bases, with 17 bases between them. CDR1 is LGHDT and CDR2 is YNNKEL in the germline V gene (reference sequence). There are 14 residues in the CDR3. For the CDR3, the DNA is TGTGCCAGCGCGGGCGAGATAAGACTCGGGGAGCTGTTTTTT. Amino acid sequence: CASAGEIRLGELFF.

The chain uses TRBV15 and TRBJ2-2; 7 nucleotides match TRBD2. This CDR3 spans 18 amino acids. The V and J ends lost 0 bases and 6 bases, in that order; junction bases with no gene match: 13. From germline, CDR1 is LNHNV and CDR2 YYDKDF (reference sequence). CDR3 residues: CATSRDMGGGAVAGELFF. CDR3 in DNA: TGTGCCACCAGCAGAGATATGGGGGGAGGGGCGGTCGCCGGGGAGCTGTTTTTT. The variable domain in full, with the rest retrieved from reference TRBV15 and TRBJ2-2, is DAMVIQNPRYQVTQFGKPVTLSCSQTLNHNVMYWYQQKSSQAPKLLFHYYDKDFNNEADTPDNFQSRRPNTSFCFLDIRSPGLGDTAMYLCATSRDMGGGAVAGELFFGEGSRLTVL.

This chain connects TRBV4-3 to TRBJ2-3, with D possibly being TRBD1 or TRBD2 (5 bases each). The CDR3 is made up of 18 amino acids. With 1 base removed from V and 6 bases from J, the gap between germline ends came to 23 bases. Looked up from germline, CDR1 is LGHNA and CDR2 is YSLEER. The CDR3: CASSQAGWPGISRDTQYF. CDR3 nucleotides: TGCGCCAGCAGCCAAGCGGGGTGGCCAGGGATATCTAGGGATACGCAGTATTTT.

The chain joins TRBV6-2 or TRBV6-3 to TRBJ2-7; D not resolved. Trimming took off 6 bases at V and 0 bases at J, with 12 bases between the two ends. This CDR3 is 14 amino acids long. The germline CDR1 and CDR2 sequences are MNHEY and SVGEGT. The CDR3 DNA sequence: TGTGCCAGCAGCGGCGCGTTCACCTCCTACGAGCAGTACTTC. This codes for CASSGAFTSYEQYF.